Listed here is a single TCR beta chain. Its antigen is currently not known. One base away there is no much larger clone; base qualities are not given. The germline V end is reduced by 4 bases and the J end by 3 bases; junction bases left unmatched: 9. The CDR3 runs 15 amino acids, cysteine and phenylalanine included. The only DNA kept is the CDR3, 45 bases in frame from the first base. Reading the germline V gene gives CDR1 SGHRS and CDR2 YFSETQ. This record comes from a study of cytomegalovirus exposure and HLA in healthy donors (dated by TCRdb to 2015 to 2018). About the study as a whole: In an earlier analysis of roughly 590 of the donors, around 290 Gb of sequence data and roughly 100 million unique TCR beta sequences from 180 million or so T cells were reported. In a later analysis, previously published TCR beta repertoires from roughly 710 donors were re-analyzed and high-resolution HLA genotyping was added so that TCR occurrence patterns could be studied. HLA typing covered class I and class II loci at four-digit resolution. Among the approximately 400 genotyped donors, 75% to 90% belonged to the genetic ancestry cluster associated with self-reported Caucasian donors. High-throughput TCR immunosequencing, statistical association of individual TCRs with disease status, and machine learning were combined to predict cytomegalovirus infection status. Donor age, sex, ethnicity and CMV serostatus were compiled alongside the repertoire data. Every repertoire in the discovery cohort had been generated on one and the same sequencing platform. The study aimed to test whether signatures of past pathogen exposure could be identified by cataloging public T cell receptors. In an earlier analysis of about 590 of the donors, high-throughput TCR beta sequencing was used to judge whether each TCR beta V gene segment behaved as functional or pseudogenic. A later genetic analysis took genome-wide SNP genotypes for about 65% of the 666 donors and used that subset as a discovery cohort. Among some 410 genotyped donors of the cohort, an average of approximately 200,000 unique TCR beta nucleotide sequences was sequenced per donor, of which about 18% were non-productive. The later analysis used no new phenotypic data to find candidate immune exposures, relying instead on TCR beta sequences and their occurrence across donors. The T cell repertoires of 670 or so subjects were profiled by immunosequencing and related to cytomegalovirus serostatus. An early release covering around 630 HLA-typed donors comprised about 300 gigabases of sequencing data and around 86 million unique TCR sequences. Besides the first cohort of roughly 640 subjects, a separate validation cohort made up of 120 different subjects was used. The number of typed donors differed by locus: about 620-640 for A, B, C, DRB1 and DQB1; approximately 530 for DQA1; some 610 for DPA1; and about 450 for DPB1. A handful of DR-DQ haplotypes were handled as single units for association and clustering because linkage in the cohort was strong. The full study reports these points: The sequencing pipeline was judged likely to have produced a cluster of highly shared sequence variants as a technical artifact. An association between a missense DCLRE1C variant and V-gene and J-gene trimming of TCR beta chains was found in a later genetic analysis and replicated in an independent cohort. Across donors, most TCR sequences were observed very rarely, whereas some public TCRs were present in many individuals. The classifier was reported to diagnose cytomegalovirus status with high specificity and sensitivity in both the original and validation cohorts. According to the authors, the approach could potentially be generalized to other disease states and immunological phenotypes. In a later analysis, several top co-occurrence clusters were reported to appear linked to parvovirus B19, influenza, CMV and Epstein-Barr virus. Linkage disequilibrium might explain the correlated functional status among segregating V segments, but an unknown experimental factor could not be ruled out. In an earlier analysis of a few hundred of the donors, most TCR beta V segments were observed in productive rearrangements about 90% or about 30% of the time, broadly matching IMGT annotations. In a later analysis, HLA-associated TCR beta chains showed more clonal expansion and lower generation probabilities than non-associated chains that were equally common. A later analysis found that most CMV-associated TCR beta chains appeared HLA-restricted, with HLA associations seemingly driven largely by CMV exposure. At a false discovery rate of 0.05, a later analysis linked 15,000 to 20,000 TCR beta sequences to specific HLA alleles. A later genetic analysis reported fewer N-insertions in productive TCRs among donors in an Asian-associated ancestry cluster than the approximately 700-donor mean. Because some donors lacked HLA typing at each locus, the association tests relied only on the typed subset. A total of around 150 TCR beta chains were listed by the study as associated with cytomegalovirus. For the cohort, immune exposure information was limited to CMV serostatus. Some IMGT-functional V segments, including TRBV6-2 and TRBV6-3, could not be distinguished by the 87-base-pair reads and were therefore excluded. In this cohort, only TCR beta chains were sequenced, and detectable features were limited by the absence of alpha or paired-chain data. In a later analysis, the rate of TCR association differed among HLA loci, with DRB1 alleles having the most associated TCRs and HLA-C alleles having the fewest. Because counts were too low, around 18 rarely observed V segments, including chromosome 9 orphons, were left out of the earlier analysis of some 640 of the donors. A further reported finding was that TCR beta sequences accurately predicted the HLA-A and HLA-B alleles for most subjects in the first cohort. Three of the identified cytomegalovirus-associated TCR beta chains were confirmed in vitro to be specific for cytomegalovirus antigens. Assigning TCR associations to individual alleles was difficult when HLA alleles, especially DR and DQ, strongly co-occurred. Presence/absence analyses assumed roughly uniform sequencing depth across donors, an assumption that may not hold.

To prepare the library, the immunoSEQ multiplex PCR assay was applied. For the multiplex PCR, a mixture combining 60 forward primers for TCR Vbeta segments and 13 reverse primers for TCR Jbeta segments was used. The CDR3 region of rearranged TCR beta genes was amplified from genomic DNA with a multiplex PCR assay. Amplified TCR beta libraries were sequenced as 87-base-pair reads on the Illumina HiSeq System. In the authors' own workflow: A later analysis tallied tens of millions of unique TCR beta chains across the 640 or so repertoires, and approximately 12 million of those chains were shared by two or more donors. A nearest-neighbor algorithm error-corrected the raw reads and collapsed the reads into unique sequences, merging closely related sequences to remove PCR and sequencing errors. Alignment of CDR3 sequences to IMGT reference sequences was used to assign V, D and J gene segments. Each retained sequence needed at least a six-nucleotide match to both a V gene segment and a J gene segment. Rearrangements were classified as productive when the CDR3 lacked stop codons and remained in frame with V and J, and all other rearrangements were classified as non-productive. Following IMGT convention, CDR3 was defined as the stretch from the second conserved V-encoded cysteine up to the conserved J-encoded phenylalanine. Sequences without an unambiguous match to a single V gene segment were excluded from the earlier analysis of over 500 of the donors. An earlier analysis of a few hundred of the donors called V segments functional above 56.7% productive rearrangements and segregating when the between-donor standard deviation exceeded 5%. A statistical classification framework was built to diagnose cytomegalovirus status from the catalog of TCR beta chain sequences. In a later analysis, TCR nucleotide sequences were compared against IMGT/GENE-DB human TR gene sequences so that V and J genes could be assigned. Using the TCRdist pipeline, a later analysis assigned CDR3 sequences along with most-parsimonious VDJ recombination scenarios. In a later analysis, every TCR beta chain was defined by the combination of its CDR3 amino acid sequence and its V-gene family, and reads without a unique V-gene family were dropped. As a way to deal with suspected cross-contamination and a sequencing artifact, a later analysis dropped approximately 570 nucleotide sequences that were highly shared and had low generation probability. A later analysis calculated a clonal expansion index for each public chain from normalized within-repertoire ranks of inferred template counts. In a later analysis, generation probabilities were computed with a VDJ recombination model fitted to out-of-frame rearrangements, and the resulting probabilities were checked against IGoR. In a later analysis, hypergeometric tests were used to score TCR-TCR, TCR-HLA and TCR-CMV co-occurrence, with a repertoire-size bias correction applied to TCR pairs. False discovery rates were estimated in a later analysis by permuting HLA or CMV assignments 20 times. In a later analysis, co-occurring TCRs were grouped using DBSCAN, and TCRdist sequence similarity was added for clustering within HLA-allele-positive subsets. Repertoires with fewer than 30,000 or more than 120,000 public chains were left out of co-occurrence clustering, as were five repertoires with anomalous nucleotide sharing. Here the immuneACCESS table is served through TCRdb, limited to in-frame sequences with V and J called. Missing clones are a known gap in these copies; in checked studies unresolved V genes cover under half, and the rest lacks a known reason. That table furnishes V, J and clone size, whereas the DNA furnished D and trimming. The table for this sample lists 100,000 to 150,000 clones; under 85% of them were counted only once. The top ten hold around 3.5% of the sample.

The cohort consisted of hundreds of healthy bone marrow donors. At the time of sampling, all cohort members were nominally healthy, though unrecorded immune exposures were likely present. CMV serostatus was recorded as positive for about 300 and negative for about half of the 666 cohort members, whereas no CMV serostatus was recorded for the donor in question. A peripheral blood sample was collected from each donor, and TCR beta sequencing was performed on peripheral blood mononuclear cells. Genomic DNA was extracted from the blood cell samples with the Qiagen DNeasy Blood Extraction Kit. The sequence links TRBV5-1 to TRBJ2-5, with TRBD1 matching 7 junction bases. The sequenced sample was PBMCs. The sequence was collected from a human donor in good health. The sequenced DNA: TGCGCCAGCAGCCCGGCCCAAGGGACAGAAGAGACCCAGTACTTC. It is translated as CASSPAQGTEETQYF.